One sample yielded the 2 T cell receptor beta chains listed below, sequenced in a study of blood T cell repertoires in COVID-19. Sequencing used immunoSEQ multiplex PCR; TCRdb keeps in-frame clones, though not all of them. Of about 360,000 clones listed, around 87% are singletons. The material sequenced was peripheral blood. The source of these receptors is a human donor in a cohort sampled during active COVID-19.

J is TRBJ1-1 and V is TRBV12-3 or TRBV12-4, with 7 positions matching TRBD1. V lost 3 bases to trimming and J lost 8 bases; unmatched junction nucleotides: 3. The CDR3 has 12 amino acids. CDR3 protein: CASSLRGQEAFF. CDR3 coding DNA: TGTGCCAGCAGTTTGAGGGGACAGGAAGCTTTCTTT.

The gene calls are TRBV29-1 and TRBJ1-1; D remains ambiguous. The CDR3 is 12 residues long. Deletions cut 3 bases from V and 5 bases from J, with 10 bases between. Germline values: CDR1 SQVTM, CDR2 ANQGSEA. Written as DNA, the CDR3 is TGCAGCGTTGACAGAGGGAGGACTGAAGCTTTCTTT. It is translated as CSVDRGRTEAFF.